Included here is one TCR beta chain sequence, with context. The antigen remains undetermined. Germline values: CDR1 SGHRS, CDR2 YFSETQ. The CDR3 runs 13 residues. Between the trimmed V and J ends, which lost 4 bases and 2 bases, there was a span of 10 bases. The PCR used 60 Vbeta and 13 Jbeta primers. TCRdb's copy holds only in-frame clones and misses some; the assay was immunoSEQ multiplex PCR. The table has 100,000 to 150,000 clones, just under 80% seen once. The data stem from a study of cytomegalovirus exposure and HLA in healthy donors. General study results and limits: The study found most TCR sequences rare, yet found some public TCRs in many donors.

The chain carries TRBV5-1 and TRBJ2-7; no clear D gene. This TCR derives from a woman between 40 and 55 years old in good health and CMV-seronegative. Sample: PBMCs. Written as DNA, the CDR3 is TGCGCCAGCAGCCCCGACGGAGCCTACGAGCAGTACTTC. Translated: CASSPDGAYEQYF.